The 27 T cell receptor beta chains in this list originate from one sample, sequenced in a study of patients and donors after allogeneic stem cell transplantation. TCRdb analysed the RT-PCR reads with MiXCR anew, one entry per CDR3 protein. The table has approximately 200,000 distinct CDR3 sequences, over 12% seen once. Material: blood, either unsorted or a sorted T cell fraction (not recorded which). The receptors here all came from a human donor who was either an allogeneic HSCT recipient or a stem cell or donor lymphocyte infusion donor (not recorded which). It is not recorded whose cells these are; they may come from a transplant donor.

This chain connects TRBV5-1 to TRBJ1-6, with D possibly TRBD1 on 5 matching bases. V lost 3 bases, J lost 8 bases, and 6 bases lay in between. CDR3 length: 12 amino acids. Germline lookup yields CDR1 SGHRS and CDR2 YFSETQ. CDR3 nucleotides: TGCGCCAGCAGCTGGGACGATTCACCCCTCCACTTT. Residues: CASSWDDSPLHF. Looking up the rest from reference TRBV5-1 and TRBJ1-6 gives the full variable domain: KAGVTQTPRYLIKTRGQQVTLSCSPISGHRSVSWYQQTPGQGLQFLFEYFSETQRNKGNFPGRFSGRQFSNSRSEMNVSTLELGDSALYLCASSWDDSPLHFGNGTRLTVT.

The chain is built from TRBV11-2 and TRBJ2-5; 13 nucleotides line up with TRBD2. CDR1 is SGHAT and CDR2 is FQNNGV in the germline V gene. V shed 5 bases, J shed 4 bases, and the junction held 13 bases outside the gene matches. The CDR3 loop spans 18 amino acids. CDR3 residues: CASSPPRTSGRWVETQYF. Written as DNA, the CDR3 is TGTGCCAGCAGCCCCCCCCGGACTAGCGGGAGATGGGTAGAGACCCAGTACTTC.

The genes are TRBV7-9 and TRBJ2-3; D not certain. The CDR3 is 13 residues long. Germline V lookup: CDR1 SEHNR, CDR2 FQNEAQ (reference sequence). V lost 5 bases and J lost 6, with 12 bases in between. CDR3 protein: CASSATVKDTQYF. The CDR3 DNA reads TGTGCCAGCAGCGCGACCGTCAAGGATACGCAGTATTTT.

This clonotype was detected many times. The chain is built from TRBV20-1 and TRBJ1-5, with D perhaps matching TRBD1 (6 bases). The CDR3 totals 15 residues. CDR1 and CDR2 (germline): DFQATT, SNEGSKA (reference sequence). The V end lost 1 base, the J end lost 5 bases, and 15 bases lay between the germline ends. CDR3 bases: TGCAGTGCTAGAGCGCACTCTGGGGGCCATCAGCCCCAGCATTTT. Its protein is CSARAHSGGHQPQHF.

V gene TRBV6-2 or TRBV6-3 combines with J gene TRBJ2-3; 9 nucleotides match TRBD2. This CDR3 has 16 residues. Trimming took 5 bases from V and 2 from J; bases not matched to a gene: 8. The germline V gene encodes CDR1 MNHEY and CDR2 SVGEGT. CDR3 amino acids: CASSPLTSGYTDTQYF. In nucleotides, the CDR3 is TGTGCCAGCAGTCCCCTGACTAGCGGTTACACAGATACGCAGTATTTT.

This clonotype was counted at least ten times. V is TRBV29-1 and J is TRBJ1-1; D might be TRBD1 (5 bases). V was trimmed by 4 bases and J by 4 bases, leaving 10 bases between them. The CDR3 is 12 amino acids. Per the germline V gene, CDR1 is SQVTM and CDR2 is ANQGSEA. The CDR3 DNA reads TGCAGCGTTGCGCTCCAGGGCACTGAAGCTTTCTTT. It translates to CSVALQGTEAFF.

This chain uses TRBV5-1 with TRBJ1-6, with D tentatively TRBD1 (5 bases). CDR1 and CDR2 (germline): SGHRS, YFSETQ. There are 17 residues in the CDR3. V lost 0 bases, J lost 6 bases, and 16 bases lay in between. The DNA of the CDR3 is TGCGCCAGCAGCTTGGAAGGGGCGGCGTTTGTTAATTCACCCCTCCACTTT. Translated, it gives CASSLEGAAFVNSPLHF.

At least ten counts were recorded for this clonotype. This sequence joins TRBV7-2 and TRBJ2-7; D is unresolved. Germline values: CDR1 SGHTA, CDR2 FQGNSA. V was shortened by 0 bases and J by 7 bases, with 13 bases between the two germline ends. The CDR3 contains 14 residues. The CDR3 DNA is TGTGCCAGCAGCTTAGCGCTGTCGGGTGGGGAGCAGTACTTC. Translating it yields CASSLALSGGEQYF.

Ten or more counts support this clonotype. The V call is TRBV2, the J call TRBJ1-4; D gene uncertain. The germline V and J ends were trimmed by 5 bases and 0 bases, with 7 bases remaining between them. Germline CDR1 reads SNHLY; CDR2 reads FYNNEI. There are 14 residues in the CDR3. The CDR3 is CASSKPATNEKLFF. DNA for the CDR3: TGTGCCAGCAGTAAGCCTGCAACTAATGAAAAACTGTTTTTT.

This clonotype has just a few counts. The V gene is TRBV7-2, the J gene TRBJ2-3; 7 bases are shared with TRBD2. Germline V gene data show CDR1 as SGHTA and CDR2 as FQGNSA. The CDR3 is 16 residues long. The junction had 8 bases not matched to a gene; V was cut back by 2 bases and J by 3 bases. In DNA form, the CDR3 reads TGTGCCAGCAGCTTATTGGGGGAGGGCCGAACAGATACGCAGTATTTT. Its translation is CASSLLGEGRTDTQYF.

The sample holds a few counts of this clonotype. The J gene is TRBJ1-3, the V gene TRBV3-1; 7 nucleotides line up with TRBD1. The germline V gene encodes CDR1 LGHDT and CDR2 YNNKEL (reference sequence). V lost 4 bases and J lost 3; bases outside the gene matches: 3. CDR3 length: 14 residues. The CDR3 DNA reads as TGTGCCAGCAGCCCCGGGACAGATGGAAACACCATATATTTT. This sequence encodes CASSPGTDGNTIYF.

The chain uses TRBV12-3 or TRBV12-4 and TRBJ2-3; 14 nucleotides line up with TRBD2. CDR3 size: 16 residues. The junction had 2 bases not matched to a gene; V was cut back by 3 bases and J by 3 bases. CDR3 coding DNA: TGTGCCAGCAGTTTCGGGACTAGCGGGAGAACAGATACGCAGTATTTT. It is translated as CASSFGTSGRTDTQYF.

This clonotype is judged medium-sized. CDR3 sequence (DNA): TGTGCCAGCAGCCAACAAGCGGGGCCCCGGTGGGAGCAGTTCTTC. Translating it yields CASSQQAGPRWEQFF. V and J are TRBV3-1 and TRBJ2-1; 7 positions agree with TRBD2. The CDR3 is made up of 15 amino acids. V lost 2 bases and J lost 10; bases outside the gene matches: 11. CDR1 is LGHDT and CDR2 is YNNKEL in the germline V gene (reference sequence).

This clonotype came up many times. The J gene is TRBJ1-5, the V gene TRBV5-1; a possible D gene is TRBD1 (5 bases). Germline V lookup: CDR1 SGHRS, CDR2 YFSETQ. V shed 1 base and J shed 1 base, with 9 bases lying between them. This CDR3 contains 15 residues. For the CDR3, the DNA is TGCGCCAGCAGCTTGTCGGGGACCAGCAATCAGCCCCAGCATTTT. Residues: CASSLSGTSNQPQHF.

This clonotype was recorded a few times. This sequence joins TRBV18 and TRBJ1-2, with 7 bases matching TRBD1. The CDR3 is 12 residues long. The V gene end was trimmed by 5 bases and the J gene end by 8 bases; junction bases not matched to a gene: 5. Germline values: CDR1 KGHSH, CDR2 LQKENI. The CDR3 loop is CASSSTGDGYTF. The CDR3 coding sequence is TGTGCCAGCTCATCTACAGGGGACGGCTACACCTTC.

The rearrangement uses TRBV19 and TRBJ2-7; TRBD2 might be the D (6 bases). V lost 5 bases, J lost 7 bases, and 15 bases lay in between. The CDR3 spans 13 residues. The germline CDR1 and CDR2 sequences are LNHDA and SQIVND (reference sequence). CDR3 sequence: CASSSHTGGEQYF. The CDR3 DNA reads as TGTGCCAGTAGTTCCCACACCGGAGGGGAGCAGTACTTC.

J is TRBJ2-7 and V is TRBV5-8; D might be TRBD1 (5 bases). This CDR3 spans 15 amino acids. V was shortened by 3 bases and J by 4 bases, with 17 bases between the two germline ends. Germline V gene lookup returns CDR1 SGHTS and CDR2 YDEGEE. In DNA form, the CDR3 reads TGTGCCAGCAGCTCTGGGAATCAGGGTATATACGAGCAGTACTTC. It specifies CASSSGNQGIYEQYF.

The chain's CDR3 is CASSTRGLGYGYTF. Here the CDR3 DNA reads TGTGCCAGCAGCACTCGGGGGCTTGGCTATGGCTACACCTTC. This chain links TRBV12-3 or TRBV12-4 with TRBJ1-2; TRBD1 might be the D (6 bases). The CDR3 is 14 residues long. The V end was cut by 6 bases, the J end by 4 bases, with 15 bases between.

The rearrangement joins TRBV10-3 to TRBJ1-1, with 10 bases aligning to TRBD1. The trim removed 11 bases at V and 4 bases at J, leaving 10 bases unmatched. Per the germline V gene, CDR1 is ENHRY and CDR2 is SYGVKD. The CDR3 contains 14 residues. This CDR3 reads CASTPRTGGTEAFF. Written as DNA, the CDR3 is TGTGCCTCGACCCCGAGGACAGGGGGCACTGAAGCTTTCTTT.

CDR3 region: CASSNTEFRSYEQYF. The DNA of the CDR3 is TGTGCCAGCTCAAACACAGAGTTTAGGTCCTACGAGCAGTACTTC. The chain links TRBV18 to TRBJ2-7; no firm D call. Trimming stripped 5 bases from V and 1 base from J, with 15 bases between. The CDR3 runs 15 residues. Germline V gene sequence: CDR1 KGHSH, CDR2 LQKENI. Filled out from reference TRBV18 and TRBJ2-7, the complete variable domain reads NAGVMQNPRHLVRRRGQEARLRCSPMKGHSHVYWYRQLPEEGLKFMVYLQKENIIDESGMPKERFSAEFPKEGPSILRIQQVVRGDSAAYFCASSNTEFRSYEQYFGPGTRLTVT.

This clonotype was detected many times. This CDR3 reads CASSRTSIDEQYF. The CDR3 coding sequence is TGCGCCAGCAGCAGGACTAGCATCGACGAGCAGTACTTC. This chain connects TRBV5-1 to TRBJ2-7, with 8 bases that match TRBD2. The trim removed 4 bases at V and 5 bases at J, leaving 5 bases unmatched. This CDR3 spans 13 amino acids. In germline, CDR1 is SGHRS, CDR2 YFSETQ.

The chain joins TRBV7-9 to TRBJ2-3; D not certain. The CDR3 sequence is 11 residues long. Trimming left V 4 bases short and J 7 bases short, with 6 bases between. Germline CDR1 SEHNR, CDR2 FQNEAQ (reference sequence). This CDR3 is CASSSANTQYF. In nucleotides, the CDR3 is TGTGCCAGCAGCTCCGCTAATACGCAGTATTTT. The full variable domain, rest sourced from reference TRBV7-9 and TRBJ2-3, is DTGVSQNPRHKITKRGQNVTFRCDPISEHNRLYWYRQTLGQGPEFLTYFQNEAQLEKSRLLSDRFSAERPKGSFSTLEIQRTEQGDSAMYLCASSSANTQYFGPGTRLTVL.

Points on this clonotype: Since the CDR3 does not end with the conserved phenylalanine or tryptophan, this likely comes from a read error. The chain couples TRBV7-2 to TRBJ2-3; D uncertain. Germline CDR1 is SGHTA and CDR2 is FQGNSA. The CDR3 totals 13 residues. The V end lost 6 bases, the J end lost 6 bases, and 13 bases lay between the germline ends. The CDR3 DNA reads as TGTGCCAGCAGAATAGACGGGTGGGATACGCAGTATTGT. Translating gives CASRIDGWDTQYC.

This clonotype was observed a handful of times. This chain links TRBV12-3 or TRBV12-4 with TRBJ2-7; 8 nucleotides agree with TRBD1. V was clipped by 2 bases and J by 6 bases; unmatched bases: 6. This CDR3 is 14 amino acids long. The CDR3 reads CASSLMDRDREQYF. The CDR3, as DNA: TGTGCCAGCAGTTTAATGGACAGGGATCGCGAGCAGTACTTC.

This clonotype was detected a few times. V usage is TRBV18 and J usage is TRBJ2-2; 10 bases align to TRBD1. The CDR3 loop spans 15 amino acids. Germline V gene data show CDR1 as KGHSH and CDR2 as LQKENI. J gave up 3 bases and V 2 bases, and 0 bases lay outside the gene matches. This CDR3 reads CASSPGTGDTGELFF. The DNA for the CDR3 is TGTGCCAGCTCACCAGGGACAGGGGACACCGGGGAGCTGTTTTTT.

This clonotype was picked up a small number of times. This rearrangement joins TRBV12-3 or TRBV12-4 to TRBJ1-2; 7 bases line up with TRBD1. The junction had 7 bases not matched to a gene; V was cut back by 2 bases and J by 7 bases. CDR3 length: 14 amino acids. CDR3: CASSLRRGLSGYTF. Here the CDR3 DNA reads TGTGCCAGCAGTTTACGGAGGGGGCTGAGTGGCTACACCTTC.

This clonotype has at least ten counts. V is TRBV4-2 and J is TRBJ2-1, with 9 bases aligning to TRBD2. Germline lookup yields CDR1 LGHNA and CDR2 YNFKEQ. The CDR3 consists of 14 residues. V lost 0 bases to trimming and J lost 9 bases; unmatched junction nucleotides: 3. In nucleotides, the CDR3 is TGTGCCAGCAGCCAAGAAATAGCGGGAGCTGAGCAGTTCTTC. It translates to CASSQEIAGAEQFF.